A selection of T cell receptor beta chains follows, all from one sample in a study of T-cell reconstitution after alpha-beta-depleted transplantation in children. MiXCR, applied by TCRdb to the PCR reads, yields one record per CDR3 protein. The sample yields about 540,000 distinct CDR3 sequences, around 20% seen once. The source was PBMCs from the stem cell graft donor, collected from the stem cell graft. All receptors come from a human donor who donated a stem cell graft to a child with acute lymphoblastic leukemia. Both conserved end residues are part of each CDR3. The order of the fields is clone size, V gene, D gene, CDR3 length, J gene, CDR3 DNA, CDR3 protein. The D gene is left open where the match is weak. Where a row states a size, it is once, few, many or the class of an expanded clone; other rows omit it.

>.|TRBV9|.|16|TRBJ2-1
TGTGCCAGCAGCGCCGGCGCGGGACAGCTATACAATGAGCAGTTCTTC
CASSAGAGQLYNEQFF
>.|TRBV12-3/TRBV12-4|.|12|TRBJ1-3
TGTGCCAGCAGGTTCTCTGGAAACACCATATATTTT
CASRFSGNTIYF
>few|TRBV3-1|.|15|TRBJ2-2
TGTGCCAGCAGCCACGGACAACTTAGAACCGGGGAGCTGTTTTTT
CASSHGQLRTGELFF
>few|TRBV9|.|15|TRBJ2-7
TGTGCCAGCAGCGTTATGGGTAGCGGCTCCTACGAGCAGTACTTC
CASSVMGSGSYEQYF
>.|TRBV6-2/TRBV6-3|TRBD2|13|TRBJ2-3
TGTGCCAGCGGCCGGCGGGAGTCAGATACGCAGTATTTT
CASGRRESDTQYF
>.|TRBV12-3/TRBV12-4|TRBD1|16|TRBJ1-5
TGTGCCAGCACTGCACTTCCGGGACAGGGGAATCAGCCCCAGCATTTT
CASTALPGQGNQPQHF
>few|TRBV28|.|13|TRBJ2-3
TGTGCCAGCAGTTTTGAGGGTAGAGATACGCAGTATTTT
CASSFEGRDTQYF
>.|TRBV27|.|14|TRBJ2-7
TGTGCCAGCAGTTTAAGGTCAATCGGCTACGAGCAGTACTTC
CASSLRSIGYEQYF
>.|TRBV5-6|.|17|TRBJ2-5
TGTGCCAGCAGCCACCCACTTAGCGGAACGTCCCAAGAGACCCAGTACTTC
CASSHPLSGTSQETQYF
>.|TRBV2|TRBD1|12|TRBJ1-2
TGTGCCAGCAGGGGACAGGGAGGTGGCTACACCTTC
CASRGQGGGYTF
>few|TRBV18|TRBD1|14|TRBJ2-2
TGTGCCAGCTCACCTACAGGGGTTACCGGGGAGCTGTTTTTT
CASSPTGVTGELFF
>.|TRBV10-1|TRBD1|13|TRBJ1-1
TGCGCCAGCAGGGGCCAGGGGGACCCTGAAGCTTTCTTT
CASRGQGDPEAFF
>few|TRBV18|.|14|TRBJ2-2
TGTGCCAGCTCCCAAACATCCAACACCGGGGAGCTGTTTTTT
CASSQTSNTGELFF
>few|TRBV5-1|.|14|TRBJ1-4
TGCGCCAGCAGTGAGGGTGCAACTAATGAAAAACTGTTTTTT
CASSEGATNEKLFF
>.|TRBV12-3/TRBV12-4|.|15|TRBJ2-7
TGTGCCAGCAGTTTGCGGCGGACCCGCTCCTACGAGCAGTACTTC
CASSLRRTRSYEQYF
>few|TRBV3-1|.|15|TRBJ1-1
TGTGCCAGCAGCCCAGTTGGGGGCATGAACACTGAAGCTTTCTTT
CASSPVGGMNTEAFF
>.|TRBV4-1|.|16|TRBJ1-3
TGCGCCAGCAGCCAGGGAAGACAGAGCTCTGGAAACACCATATATTTT
CASSQGRQSSGNTIYF
>.|TRBV5-1|TRBD2|16|TRBJ2-3
TGCGCCAGCAGCCGGACGACTAGCACAACAAAAGATACGCAGTATTTT
CASSRTTSTTKDTQYF
>.|TRBV29-1|.|11|TRBJ2-1
TGCAGCGTTTGGACCGGGAATGAGCAGTTCTTC
CSVWTGNEQFF
>few|TRBV20-1|TRBD2|17|TRBJ2-7
TGCAGTGCCCGCTTTCCTAGCGGGAATCCCCTGCACTACGAGCAGTACTTC
CSARFPSGNPLHYEQYF
>few|TRBV27|TRBD2|13|TRBJ2-7
TGTGCCAGCAGTTTTGGTAGCGGGAACGAGCAGTACTTC
CASSFGSGNEQYF
>.|TRBV23-1|.|13|TRBJ2-7
TGCGCCAGCAGCCCAATGGAACAGTCCGAGCAGTACTTC
CASSPMEQSEQYF
>.|TRBV18|.|12|TRBJ1-1
TGTGCCAGCTCAGCCGGGACATTTGAAGCTTTCTTT
CASSAGTFEAFF
>.|TRBV25-1|TRBD1|15|TRBJ1-1
TGTGCCAGCAGTGAATCCGGGACAGGCAAGACTGAAGCTTTCTTT
CASSESGTGKTEAFF
>.|TRBV20-1|.|15|TRBJ1-1
TGCAGTGCAAATCGACACCTTCGGATGAACACTGAAGCTTTCTTT
CSANRHLRMNTEAFF
>few|TRBV27|TRBD1|16|TRBJ1-5
TGTGCCAGCTCTGGACAGGGGGCGCCTGGCAATCAGCCCCAGCATTTT
CASSGQGAPGNQPQHF
>.|TRBV15|.|15|TRBJ2-7
TGTGCCACCAGCAGACCCCTCAGTGGTCGGGGCGAGCAGTACTTC
CATSRPLSGRGEQYF
>.|TRBV7-8|TRBD2|16|TRBJ2-7
TGTGCCAGCAGCTTAGGGGGACTAGCGGGAGTATACGAGCAGTACTTC
CASSLGGLAGVYEQYF
>.|TRBV2|.|14|TRBJ2-5
TGTGCCAGCAGTGTCCTGACAGGCACTGGGACCCAGTACTTC
CASSVLTGTGTQYF
>.|TRBV5-1|.|15|TRBJ2-1
TGCGCCAGCATCGGGAAGGGGGGTTCCTACAATGAGCAGTTCTTC
CASIGKGGSYNEQFF
>few|TRBV29-1|.|14|TRBJ2-5
TGCAGCGTTGAAGGTTGGAAGGGGAGAGAGACCCAGTACTTC
CSVEGWKGRETQYF
>few|TRBV7-8|TRBD1|16|TRBJ1-1
TGTGCCAGCAGCTGGGACAGGGGAGGTAGGAACACTGAAGCTTTCTTT
CASSWDRGGRNTEAFF
>.|TRBV6-1|TRBD1|12|TRBJ1-4
TGTGCCAGCAAGGACAGGGCTGAAAAACTGTTTTTT
CASKDRAEKLFF
>few|TRBV5-1|TRBD2|17|TRBJ2-3
TGCGCCAGCAGCTTGGAGGGTCTAGCGGGAGGGACAGATACGCAGTATTTT
CASSLEGLAGGTDTQYF
>few|TRBV7-9|.|14|TRBJ2-1
TGTGCCAGCAGCTACACGACAGGCGACCCGGGGCAGTTCTTC
CASSYTTGDPGQFF
>.|TRBV5-1|TRBD1|14|TRBJ1-6
TGCGCCAGCAGCTTGGCAGGGGGCGGTTCACCCCTCCACTTT
CASSLAGGGSPLHF
>.|TRBV7-9|TRBD1|15|TRBJ2-1
TGTGCCAGCAGCTATGGGACAGGGGGCAACAATGAGCAGTTCTTC
CASSYGTGGNNEQFF
>few|TRBV19|.|13|TRBJ1-5
TGTGCCAGTAGTATTCGCACCAATCAGCCCCAGCATTTT
CASSIRTNQPQHF
>.|TRBV23-1|.|14|TRBJ1-1
TGCGCCAGCAGTCACTTCGAATTGAACACTGAAGCTTTCTTT
CASSHFELNTEAFF
>.|TRBV30|.|13|TRBJ1-4
TGTGCCTCCCATAGGCAACACAATGAAAAACTGTTTTTT
CASHRQHNEKLFF
>.|TRBV9|.|17|TRBJ2-7
TGTGCCAGCAGCGTAGGGGGGGGCGGTCCGAGCTCCTACGAGCAGTACTTC
CASSVGGGGPSSYEQYF
>few|TRBV4-2|.|14|TRBJ1-1
TGTGCCAGCAGCCAAGAGGGATCCAACACTGAAGCTTTCTTT
CASSQEGSNTEAFF
>.|TRBV5-1|TRBD2|16|TRBJ2-1
TGCGCCAGCAGCGCCCTAGCGGCGGTCGCCTACAATGAGCAGTTCTTC
CASSALAAVAYNEQFF
>few|TRBV25-1|.|14|TRBJ2-5
TGTGCCAGCAGTGAGATGATACGGGAGTCGATCCAGTACTTC
CASSEMIRESIQYF
>.|TRBV3-1|.|15|TRBJ2-5
TGTGCCAGCAGCAACCCGAGTGGGGCCATGAGGACCCAGTACTTC
CASSNPSGAMRTQYF
>.|TRBV29-1|.|12|TRBJ1-2
TGCAGCGTTGAAGGGCGGCATTATGGCTACACCTTC
CSVEGRHYGYTF
>.|TRBV7-9|.|16|TRBJ2-2
TGTGCCAGCAGCTTAAGTCGCGTTAACGGGGCCGGGGAGCTGTTTTTT
CASSLSRVNGAGELFF
>.|TRBV6-1|.|15|TRBJ1-5
TGTGCCAGCAGAGGATCTCTTAGGGGCAATCAGCCCCAGCATTTT
CASRGSLRGNQPQHF
>.|TRBV5-1|TRBD2|16|TRBJ2-7
TGCGCCAGCAGCCTTCTTCCTAGCGGGAACTCCTACGAGCAGTACTTC
CASSLLPSGNSYEQYF
>.|TRBV4-2|TRBD2|16|TRBJ2-5
TGTGCCAGCAGCCAAGAGGGGACTAGCGGGTCGGAGACCCAGTACTTC
CASSQEGTSGSETQYF